This T cell receptor beta chain was sequenced in a study of cytomegalovirus exposure and HLA in healthy donors. Study as a whole: It was reported in a later analysis that the approximately 110 validation repertoires used the same platform as the approximately 670 first-cohort repertoires. Findings of the study overall: Through in vitro validation, three CMV-associated chains were shown to be specific for CMV antigens.

This CDR3 has 14 residues. CDR1 and CDR2 (germline): SGHTA, FQGNSA. Trimming removed 0 bases at V and 0 bases at J, with 6 bases between. As regards this clone: The antigen is unknown. Distinct nucleotide sequences in the sample also encode this CDR3.

Assay: immunoSEQ multiplex PCR; the TCRdb copy retains only in-frame clones and omits some. The sample has 130,000 or so clones; nearly 90% are singletons. V is TRBV7-2 and J is TRBJ2-7, with a tentative D call TRBD1 (6 bases). The receptor was derived from a young woman in good health and CMV-seropositive. The sample comprised PBMCs. This CDR3 reads CASSLAGGSYEQYF. The CDR3 DNA is TGTGCCAGCAGCTTAGCAGGGGGCTCCTACGAGCAGTACTTC.